This T cell receptor (beta chain) was identified in a study of T cell repertoires in cytomegalovirus infection. Overall study context: HLA-C-restricted CMV epitopes, recently identified, and well-studied HLA-B-restricted ones were used by the study. Evidence of both CMV infection and a matching HLA type came from public TCR beta signatures.

TCRdb reanalysed the reads using MiXCR and keeps one entry per CDR3 protein. The sample holds 900,000 to 950,000 distinct CDR3 sequences; approximately 31% are singletons and the top ten take roughly 13%. This clonotype has at least ten counts. The target antigen is unknown. Study-wide results and caveats: HLA-C-restricted CMV-specific TCR beta clonotypes prevailed in the ex vivo response.

After removal of 0 bases from V and 0 bases from J, the junction contained 10 bases not matched to a gene. The CDR3 is made up of 19 amino acids. Germline values: CDR1 SGHNT, CDR2 YYREEE (reference sequence). The source is a human donor in good health (CMV status not recorded). Some clones in this sample may be carry-over from other donors' samples. Sequenced material: cultured CD8+ T cells from PBMCs, taken from culture after CMV antigen stimulation. The rearrangement uses TRBV5-4 and TRBJ2-3; the match to TRBD2 covers 10 bases. The CDR3 nucleotides are TGTGCCAGCAGCTTGGCTGTTAGCGGGGGGCCACATAGCACAGATACGCAGTATTTT. It codes for CASSLAVSGGPHSTDTQYF.